These T cell receptor beta chains were read from a single sample in a study of cytomegalovirus exposure and HLA in healthy donors. TCRdb's table, derived via immunoSEQ multiplex PCR, lists solely in-frame clones and lacks some. The repertoire includes approximately 110,000 clones, about 81% of them detected once, and about 1% sits in the top ten. The sequenced sample was PBMCs. These receptors originate from a woman aged 25 to 39 in good health and CMV-seronegative. CDR3s include the opening cysteine and the closing phenylalanine or tryptophan.

v_gene,CDR3aa
TRBV4-2,CASSQGGLALETQYF
TRBV4-3,CASSQSGLAGNEQFF
TRBV10-3,CAISESGRGGDTEAFF
TRBV13,CASSPQGLDNEQFF
TRBV7-2,CASSPSPGSTREKLFF
TRBV9,CASSVGQLYGYTF
TRBV15,CATSRDYGNRGIGNSPLHF
TRBV5-4,CASSLAGADDTQYF
TRBV7-9,CASSSYRGPRADTQYF
TRBV2,CASREQGAVQDEQYF
TRBV5-4,CASSFKVTSGSSEQFF
TRBV27,CASSSVRGKNTGELFF
TRBV6-4,CASSTGDGHTEAFF
TRBV11-2,CASSLDLGSSGSLDNEQFF
TRBV30,CAWTLTKYNEQFF
TRBV7-9,CASSLRVSSGGSHYNEQFF
TRBV28,CASSPNPSLDYGYTF
TRBV27,CARRPGYTGKGDTEAFF
TRBV5-1,CASSWDSNLSYEQYF
TRBV7-3,CASSLSTGSHEQFF
TRBV6-1,CASSWSGEGGYGYTF
TRBV29-1,CSVEGLAGLRETQYF
TRBV2,CASVGSSLANEQFF
TRBV30,CAWRLAGALRETQYF
TRBV19,CASSGPGAGANVLTF
TRBV11-2,CASSSMGGRVNTEAFF
TRBV7-2,CASSLTSGSPIETQYF
TRBV11-2,CASSYTTGANTEAFF
TRBV11-2,CASSYAGGEYYEQYF
TRBV7-9,CASSQGGIGNTIYF
TRBV4-3,CASSQGGLAGADTQYF
TRBV7-8,CASSLAAGQGVFDYGYTF
TRBV4-2,CASSQGRGGTSYEQYF
TRBV18,CASSLTTPQGTNYGYTF
TRBV15,CATSRVSGLAEQFF
TRBV9,CASGFGDEQFF
TRBV30,CACTGLAGVGEQFF
TRBV2,CASSEQGFNTEAFF
TRBV19,CASSAPGTLSSGNTIYF
TRBV27,CASSPEGAETQYF
TRBV5-1,CASSEGQGGTGELFF
TRBV6-1,CASSEWSGSTTDTQYF
TRBV11-3,CASSREYEQYF
TRBV12-5,CASGKGGDTQYF
TRBV9,CASSVGDSLAGGYNEQFF
TRBV7-3,CASSVGLAGYNEQFF
TRBV5-1,CASSPGTGGFIVNGYTF
TRBV29-1,CSVVDRGYGYTF
TRBV7-2,CASRKAGGSTDTQYF
TRBV18,CASSPTVTGAFF
TRBV4-2,CASSQDKAGKNTEAFF
TRBV5-6,CASSPSDGELYGYTF
TRBV30,CAWTPGGASGQPQHF